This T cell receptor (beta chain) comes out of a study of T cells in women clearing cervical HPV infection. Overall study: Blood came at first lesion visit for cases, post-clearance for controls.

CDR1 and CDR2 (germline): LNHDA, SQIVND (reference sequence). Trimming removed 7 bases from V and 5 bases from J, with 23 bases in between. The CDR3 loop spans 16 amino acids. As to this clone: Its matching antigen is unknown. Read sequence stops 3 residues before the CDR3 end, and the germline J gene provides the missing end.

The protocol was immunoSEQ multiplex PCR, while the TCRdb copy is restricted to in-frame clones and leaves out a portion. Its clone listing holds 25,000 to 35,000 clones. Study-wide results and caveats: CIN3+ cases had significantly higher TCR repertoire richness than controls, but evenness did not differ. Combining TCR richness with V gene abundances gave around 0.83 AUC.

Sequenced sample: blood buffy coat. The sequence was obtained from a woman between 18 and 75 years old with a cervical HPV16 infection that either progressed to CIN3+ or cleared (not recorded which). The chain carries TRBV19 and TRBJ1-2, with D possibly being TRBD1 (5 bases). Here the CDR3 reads CASTSTNGQVRYGYTF. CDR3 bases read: TGTGCCAGTACCTCCACAAACGGACAAGTTCGGTATGGC. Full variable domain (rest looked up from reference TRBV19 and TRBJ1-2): DGGITQSPKYLFRKEGQNVTLSCEQNLNHDAMYWYRQDPGQGLRLIYYSQIVNDFQKGDIAEGYSVSREKKESFPLTVTSAQKNPTAFYLCASTSTNGQVRYGYTFGSGTRLTVV.